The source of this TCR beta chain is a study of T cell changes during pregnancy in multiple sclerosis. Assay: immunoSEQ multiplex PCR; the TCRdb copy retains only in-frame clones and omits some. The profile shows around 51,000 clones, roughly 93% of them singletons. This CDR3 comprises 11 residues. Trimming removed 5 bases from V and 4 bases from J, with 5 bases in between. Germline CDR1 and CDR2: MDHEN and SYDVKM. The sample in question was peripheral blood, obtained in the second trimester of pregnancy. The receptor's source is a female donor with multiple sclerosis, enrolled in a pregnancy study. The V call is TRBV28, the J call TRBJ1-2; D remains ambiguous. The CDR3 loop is CASSAFYGYTF. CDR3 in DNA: TGTGCCAGCAGTGCGTTCTATGGCTACACCTTC.